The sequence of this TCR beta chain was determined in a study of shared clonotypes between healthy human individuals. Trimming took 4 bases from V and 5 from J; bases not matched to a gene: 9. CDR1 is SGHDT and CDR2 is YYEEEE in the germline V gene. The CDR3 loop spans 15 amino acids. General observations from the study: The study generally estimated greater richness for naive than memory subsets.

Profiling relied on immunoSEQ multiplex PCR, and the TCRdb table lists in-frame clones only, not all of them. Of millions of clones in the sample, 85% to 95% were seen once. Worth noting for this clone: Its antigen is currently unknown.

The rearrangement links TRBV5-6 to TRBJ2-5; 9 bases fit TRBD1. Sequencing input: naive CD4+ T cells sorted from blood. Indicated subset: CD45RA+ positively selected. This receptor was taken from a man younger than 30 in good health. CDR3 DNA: TGTGCCAGCAGCAGTCTACAGGGGGCAGGGGAGACCCAGTACTTC. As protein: CASSSLQGAGETQYF.